This T cell receptor beta chain is from a study of shared clonotypes between healthy human individuals. General study findings and limits: Naive CD4 clonotypes overlapped across a handful of donors at about 5.2%.

Germline CDR1 is ENHRY and CDR2 is SYGVKD. The V and J ends lost 0 bases and 6 bases, in that order; junction bases with no gene match: 6. This CDR3 is built from 16 residues. The protocol was immunoSEQ multiplex PCR, while the TCRdb copy is restricted to in-frame clones and leaves out a portion. Among a few hundred thousand clones, approximately 70% were seen once, and the ten largest hold around 10%. Partitioning of CD4+ cells yielded a CD45RA+ naive subset and a CD45RA-negative memory subset. With respect to this clone: The antigen is undetermined.

The specimen sequenced was memory CD4+ T cells sorted from blood. Subset: CD45RA-negative fraction. The source of this sequence is a man aged 25-40 years in good health. This chain uses TRBV10-3 with TRBJ2-3; the match to TRBD2 covers 10 bases. CDR3 in amino acids: CAISESSGRGLDTQYF. The CDR3 DNA follows: TGTGCCATCAGTGAGTCCAGCGGGAGGGGATTGGATACGCAGTATTTT.